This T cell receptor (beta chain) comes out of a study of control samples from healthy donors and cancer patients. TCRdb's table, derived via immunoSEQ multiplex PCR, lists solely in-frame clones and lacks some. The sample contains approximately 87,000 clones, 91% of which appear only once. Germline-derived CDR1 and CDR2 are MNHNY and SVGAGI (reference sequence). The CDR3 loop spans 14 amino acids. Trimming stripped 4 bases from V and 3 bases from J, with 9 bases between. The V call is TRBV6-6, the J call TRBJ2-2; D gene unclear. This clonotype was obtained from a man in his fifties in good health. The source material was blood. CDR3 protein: CASSSKGYTGELFF. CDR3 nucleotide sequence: TGTGCCAGCAGTTCGAAAGGGTACACCGGGGAGCTGTTTTTT.